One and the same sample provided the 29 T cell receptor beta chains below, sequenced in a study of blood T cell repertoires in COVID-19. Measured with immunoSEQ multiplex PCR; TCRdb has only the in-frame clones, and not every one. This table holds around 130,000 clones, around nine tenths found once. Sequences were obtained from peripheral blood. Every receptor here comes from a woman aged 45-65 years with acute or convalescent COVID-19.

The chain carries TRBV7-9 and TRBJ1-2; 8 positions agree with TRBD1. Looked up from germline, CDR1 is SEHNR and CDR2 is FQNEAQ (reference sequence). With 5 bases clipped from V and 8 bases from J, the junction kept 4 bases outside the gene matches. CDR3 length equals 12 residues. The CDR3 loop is CASSRGQGGYTF. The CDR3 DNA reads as TGTGCCAGCAGCCGCGGACAGGGAGGCTACACCTTC.

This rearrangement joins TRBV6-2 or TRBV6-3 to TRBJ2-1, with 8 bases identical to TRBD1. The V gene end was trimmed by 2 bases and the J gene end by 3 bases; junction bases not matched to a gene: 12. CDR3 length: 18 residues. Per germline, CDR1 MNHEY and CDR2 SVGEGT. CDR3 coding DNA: TGTGCCAGCAGTTACCCCAGGGGGCGGATTCCCAACTACAATGAGCAGTTCTTC. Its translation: CASSYPRGRIPNYNEQFF.

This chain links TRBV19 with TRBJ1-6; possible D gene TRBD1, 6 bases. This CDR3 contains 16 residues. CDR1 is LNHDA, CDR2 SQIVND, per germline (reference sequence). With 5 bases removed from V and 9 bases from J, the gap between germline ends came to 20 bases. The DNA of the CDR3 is TGTGCCAGTAGTGTGGACAGCCAAGGGGGAATTTCACCCCTCCACTTT. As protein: CASSVDSQGGISPLHF.

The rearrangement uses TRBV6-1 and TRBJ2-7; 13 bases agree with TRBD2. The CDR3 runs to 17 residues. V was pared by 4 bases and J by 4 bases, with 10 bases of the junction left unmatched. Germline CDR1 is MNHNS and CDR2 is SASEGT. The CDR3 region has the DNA TGTGCCAGCAGTGCTCGGACTAGCGGGAGTAGAAGTTACGAGCAGTACTTC. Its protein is CASSARTSGSRSYEQYF.

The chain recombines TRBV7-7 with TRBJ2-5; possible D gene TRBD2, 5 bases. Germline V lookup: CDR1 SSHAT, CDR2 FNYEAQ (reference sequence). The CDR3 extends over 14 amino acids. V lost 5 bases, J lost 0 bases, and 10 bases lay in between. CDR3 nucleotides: TGTGCCAGCAGCCCCGGGGTGTACCAAGAGACCCAGTACTTC. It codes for CASSPGVYQETQYF.

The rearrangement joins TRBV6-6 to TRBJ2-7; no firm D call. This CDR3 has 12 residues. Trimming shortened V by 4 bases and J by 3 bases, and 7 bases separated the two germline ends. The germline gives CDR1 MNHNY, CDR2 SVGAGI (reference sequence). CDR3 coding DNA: TGTGCCAGCAGTTCCCACTTCTACGAGCAGTACTTC. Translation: CASSSHFYEQYF.

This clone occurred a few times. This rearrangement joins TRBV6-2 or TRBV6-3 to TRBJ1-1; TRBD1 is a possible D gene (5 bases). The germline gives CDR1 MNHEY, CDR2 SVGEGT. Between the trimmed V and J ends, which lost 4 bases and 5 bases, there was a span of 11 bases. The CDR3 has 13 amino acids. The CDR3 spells CASSWTIGTEAFF. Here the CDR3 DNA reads TGTGCCAGCAGTTGGACAATTGGGACTGAAGCTTTCTTT.

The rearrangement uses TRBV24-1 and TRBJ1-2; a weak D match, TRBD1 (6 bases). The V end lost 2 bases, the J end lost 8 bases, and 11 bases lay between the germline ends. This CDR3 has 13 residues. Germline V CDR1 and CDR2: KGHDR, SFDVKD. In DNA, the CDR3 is TGTGCCACCAGTGATTCCCGTGGGGGCGGCTACACCTTC. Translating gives CATSDSRGGGYTF.

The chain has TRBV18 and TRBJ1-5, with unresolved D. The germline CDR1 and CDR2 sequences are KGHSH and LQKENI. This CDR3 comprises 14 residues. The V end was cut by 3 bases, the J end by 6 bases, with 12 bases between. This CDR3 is CASSPSRTGQPQHF. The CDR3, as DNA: TGTGCCAGCTCACCGTCCCGCACGGGTCAGCCCCAGCATTTT. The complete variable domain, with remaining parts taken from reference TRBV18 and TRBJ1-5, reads NAGVMQNPRHLVRRRGQEARLRCSPMKGHSHVYWYRQLPEEGLKFMVYLQKENIIDESGMPKERFSAEFPKEGPSILRIQQVVRGDSAAYFCASSPSRTGQPQHFGDGTRLSIL.

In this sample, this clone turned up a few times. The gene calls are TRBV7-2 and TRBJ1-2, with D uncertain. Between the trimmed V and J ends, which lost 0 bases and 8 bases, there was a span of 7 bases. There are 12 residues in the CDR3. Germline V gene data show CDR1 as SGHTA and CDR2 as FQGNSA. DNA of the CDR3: TGTGCCAGCAGCTTAGCTAATAGAGGCTACACCTTC. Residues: CASSLANRGYTF.

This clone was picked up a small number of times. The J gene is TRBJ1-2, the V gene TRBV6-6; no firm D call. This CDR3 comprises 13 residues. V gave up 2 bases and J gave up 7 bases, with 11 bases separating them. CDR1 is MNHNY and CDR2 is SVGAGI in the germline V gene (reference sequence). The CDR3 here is CASSYGTASGYTF. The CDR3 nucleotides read TGTGCCAGCAGTTACGGTACAGCCAGTGGCTACACCTTC.

The CDR3 sequence: CATRGQNQETQYF. The DNA of the CDR3 is TGTGCCACTCGGGGACAGAACCAAGAGACCCAGTACTTC. The chain is built from TRBV24-1 and TRBJ2-5, with 7 bases identical to TRBD1. Germline V gene data show CDR1 as KGHDR and CDR2 as SFDVKD. The ends lost 10 bases at V and 0 bases at J; junction bases unmatched: 4. CDR3 length equals 13 residues.

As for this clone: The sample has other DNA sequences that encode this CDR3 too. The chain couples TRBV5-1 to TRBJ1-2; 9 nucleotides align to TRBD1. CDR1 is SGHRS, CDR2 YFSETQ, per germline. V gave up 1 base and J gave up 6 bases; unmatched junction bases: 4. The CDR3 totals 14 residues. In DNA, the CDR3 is TGCGCCAGCAGCTTGCCCGGGACAGGGAATGGCTACACCTTC. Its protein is CASSLPGTGNGYTF.

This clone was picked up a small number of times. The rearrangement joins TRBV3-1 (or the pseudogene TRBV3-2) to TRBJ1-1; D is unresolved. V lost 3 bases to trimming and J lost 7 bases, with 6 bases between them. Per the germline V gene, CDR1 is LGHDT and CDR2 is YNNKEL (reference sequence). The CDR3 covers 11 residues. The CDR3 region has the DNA TGTGCCAGCAGCCAGACAAGTGAAGCTTTCTTT. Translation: CASSQTSEAFF.

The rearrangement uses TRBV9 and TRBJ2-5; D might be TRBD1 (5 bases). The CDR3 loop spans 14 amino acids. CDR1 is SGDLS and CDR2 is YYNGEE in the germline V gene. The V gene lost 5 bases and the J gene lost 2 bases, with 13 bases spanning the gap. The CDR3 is CASSDSRGQETQYF. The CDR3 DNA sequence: TGTGCCAGCAGTGACTCTAGGGGTCAAGAGACCCAGTACTTC.

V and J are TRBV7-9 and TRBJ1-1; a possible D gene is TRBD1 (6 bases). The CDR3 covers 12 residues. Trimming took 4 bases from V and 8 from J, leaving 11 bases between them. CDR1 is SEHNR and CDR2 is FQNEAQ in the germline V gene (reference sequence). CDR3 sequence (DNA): TGTGCCAGCAGCTCGGGCGACAGGGAAGCTTTCTTT. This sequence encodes CASSSGDREAFF.

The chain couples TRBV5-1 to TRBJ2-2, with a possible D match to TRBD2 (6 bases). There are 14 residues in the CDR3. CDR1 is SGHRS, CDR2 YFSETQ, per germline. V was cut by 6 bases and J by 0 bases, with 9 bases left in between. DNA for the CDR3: TGCGCCAGCAACGCGGGATCGAACACCGGGGAGCTGTTTTTT. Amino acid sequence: CASNAGSNTGELFF. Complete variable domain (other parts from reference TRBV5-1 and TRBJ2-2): KAGVTQTPRYLIKTRGQQVTLSCSPISGHRSVSWYQQTPGQGLQFLFEYFSETQRNKGNFPGRFSGRQFSNSRSEMNVSTLELGDSALYLCASNAGSNTGELFFGEGSRLTVL.

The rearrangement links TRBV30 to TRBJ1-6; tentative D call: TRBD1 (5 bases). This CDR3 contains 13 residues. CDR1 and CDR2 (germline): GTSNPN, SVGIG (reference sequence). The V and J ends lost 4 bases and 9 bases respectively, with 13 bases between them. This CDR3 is CAWKQVLGSPLHF. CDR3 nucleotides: TGTGCCTGGAAACAGGTCTTGGGTTCACCCCTCCACTTT.

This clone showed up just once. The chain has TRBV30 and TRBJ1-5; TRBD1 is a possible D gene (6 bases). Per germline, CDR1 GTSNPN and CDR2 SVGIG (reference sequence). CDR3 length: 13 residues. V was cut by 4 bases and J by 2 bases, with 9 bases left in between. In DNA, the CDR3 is TGTGCCTGGACTCACAGGGGCAATCAGCCCCAGCATTTT. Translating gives CAWTHRGNQPQHF.

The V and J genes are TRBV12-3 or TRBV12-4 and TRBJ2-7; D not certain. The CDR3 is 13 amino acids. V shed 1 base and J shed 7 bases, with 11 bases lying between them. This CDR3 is CASSLDGRWEQYF. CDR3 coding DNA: TGTGCCAGCAGTTTAGATGGCAGATGGGAGCAGTACTTC.

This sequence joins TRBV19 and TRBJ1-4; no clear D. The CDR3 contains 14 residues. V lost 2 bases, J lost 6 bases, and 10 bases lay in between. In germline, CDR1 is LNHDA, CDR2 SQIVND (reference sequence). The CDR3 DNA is TGTGCCAGTAGTATACGCGGGAGCGATGAAAAACTGTTTTTT. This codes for CASSIRGSDEKLFF.

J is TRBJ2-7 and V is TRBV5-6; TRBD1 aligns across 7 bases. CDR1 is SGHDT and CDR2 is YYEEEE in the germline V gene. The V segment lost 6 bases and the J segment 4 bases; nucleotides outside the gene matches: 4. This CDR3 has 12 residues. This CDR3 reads CASTLTGYEQYF. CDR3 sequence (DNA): TGTGCCAGCACCCTGACAGGGTACGAGCAGTACTTC.

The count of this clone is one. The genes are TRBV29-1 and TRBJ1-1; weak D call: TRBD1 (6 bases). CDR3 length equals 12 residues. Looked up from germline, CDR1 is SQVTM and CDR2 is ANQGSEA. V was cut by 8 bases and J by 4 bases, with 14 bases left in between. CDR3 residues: CSFAGGLTEAFF. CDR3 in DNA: TGCAGCTTCGCGGGGGGCCTCACTGAAGCTTTCTTT.

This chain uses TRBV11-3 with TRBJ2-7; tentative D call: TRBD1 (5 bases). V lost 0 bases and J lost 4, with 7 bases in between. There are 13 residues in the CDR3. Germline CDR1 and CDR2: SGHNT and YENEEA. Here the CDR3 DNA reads TGTGCCAGCAGCTTAGATCCAGGGTACGAGCAGTACTTC. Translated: CASSLDPGYEQYF.

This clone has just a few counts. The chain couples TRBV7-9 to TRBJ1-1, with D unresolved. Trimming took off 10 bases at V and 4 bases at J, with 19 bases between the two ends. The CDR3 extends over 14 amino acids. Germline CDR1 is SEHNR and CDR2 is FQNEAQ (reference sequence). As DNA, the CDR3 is TGTGCCACCAGAAACGGGAGTCAGGTCACTGAAGCTTTCTTT. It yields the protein CATRNGSQVTEAFF. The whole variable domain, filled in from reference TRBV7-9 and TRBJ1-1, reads DTGVSQNPRHKITKRGQNVTFRCDPISEHNRLYWYRQTLGQGPEFLTYFQNEAQLEKSRLLSDRFSAERPKGSFSTLEIQRTEQGDSAMYLCATRNGSQVTEAFFGQGTRLTVV.

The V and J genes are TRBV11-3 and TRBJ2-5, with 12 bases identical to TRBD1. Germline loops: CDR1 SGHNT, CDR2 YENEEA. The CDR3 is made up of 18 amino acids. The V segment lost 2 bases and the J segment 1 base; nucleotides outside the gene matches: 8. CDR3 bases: TGTGCCAGCAGCTTATGGGTCGGGACAGGGGGCCTCCAAGAGACCCAGTACTTC. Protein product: CASSLWVGTGGLQETQYF. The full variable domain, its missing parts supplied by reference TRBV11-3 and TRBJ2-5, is EAGVVQSPRYKIIEKKQPVAFWCNPISGHNTLYWYLQNLGQGPELLIRYENEEAVDDSQLPKDRFSAERLKGVDSTLKIQPAELGDSAVYLCASSLWVGTGGLQETQYFGPGTRLLVL.

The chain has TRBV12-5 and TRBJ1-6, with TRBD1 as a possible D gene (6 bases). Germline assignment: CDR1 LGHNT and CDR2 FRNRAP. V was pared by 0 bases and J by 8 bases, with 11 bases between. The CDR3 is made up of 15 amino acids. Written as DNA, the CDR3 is TGTGCTAGTGGTTTGGTAACAACAGGGTATTCACCCCTCCACTTT. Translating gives CASGLVTTGYSPLHF.

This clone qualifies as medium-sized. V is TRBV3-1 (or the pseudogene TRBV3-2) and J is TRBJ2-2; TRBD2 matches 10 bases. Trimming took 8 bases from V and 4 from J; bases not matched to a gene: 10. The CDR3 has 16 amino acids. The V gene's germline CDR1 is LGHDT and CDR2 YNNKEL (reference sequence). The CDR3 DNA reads TGTGCCAGCCTTCGGAGGACTAGCGGACCCACCGGGGAGCTGTTTTTT. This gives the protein CASLRRTSGPTGELFF.

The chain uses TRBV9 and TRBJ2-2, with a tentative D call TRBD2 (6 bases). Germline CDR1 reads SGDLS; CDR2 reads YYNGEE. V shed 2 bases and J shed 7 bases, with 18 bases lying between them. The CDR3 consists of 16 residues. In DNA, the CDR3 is TGTGCCAGCAGCGTCCACTGGAGGGCCAAGATCGGGGAGCTGTTTTTT. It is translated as CASSVHWRAKIGELFF. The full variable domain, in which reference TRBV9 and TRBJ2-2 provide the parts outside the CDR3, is DSGVTQTPKHLITATGQRVTLRCSPRSGDLSVYWYQQSLDQGLQFLIQYYNGEERAKGNILERFSAQQFPDLHSELNLSSLELGDSALYFCASSVHWRAKIGELFFGEGSRLTVL.